This T cell receptor beta chain was identified during a study of vaccination effects on CD4 cells after COVID-19. The overall study: Following the second dose by a median of 72 days, the post-vaccine samples were obtained.

In the case of this clone: Its antigen is as yet unknown.

Germline CDR1 reads MNHEY; CDR2 reads SVGAGI. The CDR3 extends over 13 amino acids. Trimming took off 8 bases at V and 4 bases at J, with 9 bases between the two ends. Assay used: immunoSEQ multiplex PCR; TCRdb lists only in-frame clones, some missing. Of some 30,000 clones detected, over 80% appear once; the ten largest clones hold 5.5% to 7.5%. Sequencing was preceded by expansion of antigen-specific CD4+ T cells with viral peptide pools in the ViraFEST assay. Isolation of CD4+ T cells took place after 10 to 11 days of culture. Participants were given two doses of BNT162b2 or mRNA-1273 vaccine. The gene calls are TRBV6-5 and TRBJ2-6; unclear D gene. The sequence came from a human donor who received a COVID-19 vaccine. Some clones in this sample may be carry-over from other donors' samples. The sequences come from CD4+ T cells from PBMCs cultured with SARS-CoV-2 spike peptides, collected after COVID-19 vaccination. CDR3 amino acids: CASHPPGANVLTF. As DNA, the CDR3 is TGTGCCAGCCACCCCCCGGGGGCCAACGTCCTGACTTTC.